Shown below are 26 T cell receptor beta chains from a single sample sequenced in a study of blood T cells in healthy people across ages. With a J-beta primer mix and a sample-barcoded 5' primer, a second PCR ran roughly 6 to 11 cycles. In TCRdb, the 5' RACE reads were re-called with MiXCR into one record per CDR3 protein. Among about 510,000 distinct CDR3 sequences listed, 25% to 35% were seen once. These data are also associated with another study on T cells of mothers and their children.

The sample taken for sequencing was blood. These receptors all stem from a boy aged 2-15 years in good health.

The genes are TRBV14 and TRBJ2-7; perhaps TRBD2 as D (6 bases). V dropped 4 bases and J dropped 2 bases, with 15 bases sitting between them. Looked up from germline, CDR1 is SGHDN and CDR2 is FVKESK. The CDR3 consists of 15 residues. As DNA, the CDR3 is TGTGCCAGCAGCCTAACCGGGACTCATCCCTACGAGCAGTACTTC. Translated, it gives CASSLTGTHPYEQYF.

V is TRBV7-9 and J is TRBJ1-4; 7 bases map to TRBD1. The V and J ends lost 3 bases and 4 bases, in that order; junction bases with no gene match: 11. This CDR3 spans 17 amino acids. The germline V gene has CDR1 SEHNR and CDR2 FQNEAQ (reference sequence). CDR3 sequence: CASSFPTGAAHNEKLFF. DNA of the CDR3: TGTGCCAGCAGCTTCCCTACAGGGGCGGCCCATAATGAAAAACTGTTTTTT.

This clonotype has more than one count but fewer than ten. This CDR3 is CAWSVHPWLATGNEQFF. CDR3 sequence (DNA): TGTGCCTGGAGTGTACACCCTTGGTTGGCCACCGGGAATGAGCAGTTCTTC. The rearrangement links TRBV30 to TRBJ2-1; D unresolved. The CDR3 runs 17 residues. V lost 0 bases and J lost 7, with 22 bases in between. In germline, CDR1 is GTSNPN, CDR2 SVGIG (reference sequence).

V gene TRBV20-1 combines with J gene TRBJ2-7, with 15 bases lining up with TRBD2. This CDR3 comprises 16 residues. Germline trimming cut 1 base from V and 3 bases from J; bases unmatched to any gene: 4. Germline V lookup: CDR1 DFQATT, CDR2 SNEGSKA (reference sequence). The DNA for the CDR3 is TGCAGTGCTAGAGGGGGGACTAGCGGGAGGCGCTACGAGCAGTACTTC. Amino acid sequence: CSARGGTSGRRYEQYF.

V usage is TRBV3-1 and J usage is TRBJ2-7; D perhaps matches TRBD2 (5 bases). Germline V CDR1 and CDR2: LGHDT, YNNKEL (reference sequence). The V end was cut by 0 bases, the J end by 1 base, with 13 bases between. This CDR3 has 16 amino acids. CDR3 sequence (DNA): TGTGCCAGCAGCCAAGATGTGGGTGGAGGATCCTACGAGCAGTACTTC. It specifies CASSQDVGGGSYEQYF.

The chain couples TRBV6-2 or TRBV6-3 to TRBJ2-5, with D unclear. Gene TRBJ2-7 matches the end of the DNA better, so the J call may be wrong. CDR1 and CDR2 (germline): MNHEY, SVGEGT. The CDR3 extends over 13 amino acids. The CDR3 DNA follows: TGTGCCAGCAGGAACATCGCGTACTACGAGCAGTACTTC. It is translated as CASRNIAYYEQYF.

This chain uses TRBV2 with TRBJ1-1, with D uncertain. The length of the CDR3 is 12 residues. V lost 6 bases and J 2 bases, leaving 7 bases between the germline ends. Germline CDR1 SNHLY, CDR2 FYNNEI. CDR3 sequence (DNA): TGTGCCAGCAGCGCTATTAACACTGAAGCTTTCTTT. Translation: CASSAINTEAFF.

Comment on this clonotype: At one boundary the junction diverges from the germline segment, which might be a read error. V gene TRBV7-9 combines with J gene TRBJ1-2, with a possible D match to TRBD1 (5 bases). Per germline, CDR1 SEHNR and CDR2 FQNEAQ (reference sequence). This CDR3 has 15 residues. DNA for the CDR3: TGTGCCAGCAGCTTACGGGCCAGGGTTAACGATGGCTACACCTTC. Protein: CASSLRARVNDGYTF.

As regards this clonotype: At one end, the junction sequence differs from germline, possibly due to a read error. This rearrangement joins TRBV7-3 to TRBJ2-5; 7 bases match TRBD2. The CDR3 covers 14 residues. The V gene's germline CDR1 is SGHTA and CDR2 FQGTGA. The CDR3 DNA is TGTGCCGGCAGCTTAACGGGAGGTTTGGAGACCCAGTACTTC. This codes for CAGSLTGGLETQYF. Based on the CDR3 plus reference TRBV7-3 and TRBJ2-5, the full variable domain is GAGVSQTPSNKVTEKGKYVELRCDPISGHTALYWYRQSLGQGPEFLIYFQGTGAADDSGLPNDRFFAVRPEGSVSTLKIQRTERGDSAVYLCAGSLTGGLETQYFGPGTRLLVL.

The chain combines TRBV12-3 or TRBV12-4 with TRBJ2-5; no clear D gene. The tail of the sequence fits TRBJ2-1 better, so the J call may be wrong. CDR3 length equals 13 residues. The CDR3 sequence is CASSPGLTDEQFF. CDR3 DNA sequence: TGTGCCAGCAGTCCGGGTCTCACGGATGAGCAGTTCTTC.

This clonotype was counted only a few times. The chain has TRBV24-1 and TRBJ1-5; D gene unclear. With 7 bases removed from V and 4 bases from J, the gap between germline ends came to 16 bases. Looked up from germline, CDR1 is KGHDR and CDR2 is SFDVKD. The length of the CDR3 is 15 residues. DNA of the CDR3: TGTGCCACCAGACTAATCTCCGGGTCTAATCAGCCCCAGCATTTT. Amino acid sequence: CATRLISGSNQPQHF.

This clonotype was counted only a few times. V is TRBV7-2 and J is TRBJ1-2; D call uncertain. This CDR3 contains 13 residues. Germline assignment: CDR1 SGHTA and CDR2 FQGNSA. Trimming pared 6 bases from V and 0 bases from J, leaving 8 bases between. CDR3 loop: CASSSGPNYGYTF. The CDR3 DNA is TGTGCCAGCAGTTCCGGACCTAACTATGGCTACACCTTC.

This clonotype has only a few counts. The chain joins TRBV3-1 to TRBJ2-3; tentatively, D is TRBD2 (6 bases). Germline CDR1 reads LGHDT; CDR2 reads YNNKEL (reference sequence). The CDR3 loop spans 17 amino acids. Trimming shortened V by 0 bases and J by 4 bases, and 17 bases separated the two germline ends. The CDR3 bases are TGTGCCAGCAGCCAAGATCTAAGCGGAGGGCTCCCAGATACGCAGTATTTT. Its translation is CASSQDLSGGLPDTQYF.

CDR3 protein: CASSLDRGLDINTEAFF. CDR3 sequence (DNA): TGTGCCAGCAGCCTCGACAGGGGGCTCGACATCAACACTGAAGCTTTCTTT. The chain combines TRBV5-4 with TRBJ1-1; 10 nucleotides match TRBD1. V shed 4 bases and J 2 bases; nucleotides not matched to a gene: 11. CDR1 and CDR2 (germline): SGHNT, YYREEE (reference sequence). The CDR3 totals 17 residues.

This rearrangement joins TRBV5-1 to TRBJ2-7, with 10 nucleotides matching TRBD1. The CDR3 loop spans 15 amino acids. Germline lookup yields CDR1 SGHRS and CDR2 YFSETQ. V was clipped by 1 base and J by 1 base; unmatched bases: 2. The CDR3 DNA reads as TGCGCCAGCAGCTTGCGGGGACAGGGGTCCTACGAGCAGTACTTC. It encodes CASSLRGQGSYEQYF. Variable domain in full (rest from reference TRBV5-1 and TRBJ2-7): KAGVTQTPRYLIKTRGQQVTLSCSPISGHRSVSWYQQTPGQGLQFLFEYFSETQRNKGNFPGRFSGRQFSNSRSEMNVSTLELGDSALYLCASSLRGQGSYEQYFGPGTRLTVT.

The J gene is TRBJ2-3, the V gene TRBV7-2; a weak D match, TRBD2 (6 bases). Trimming took off 7 bases at V and 1 base at J, with 15 bases between the two ends. Germline CDR1 is SGHTA and CDR2 is FQGNSA. The length of the CDR3 is 15 residues. The CDR3 is CASTGGPSGTDTQYF. CDR3 nucleotide sequence: TGTGCCAGCACAGGAGGGCCTTCGGGCACAGATACGCAGTATTTT.

This clonotype was detected only a few times. V gene TRBV25-1 combines with J gene TRBJ2-5; the D gene is possibly TRBD2 (6 bases). This CDR3 comprises 13 residues. Trimming left V 5 bases short and J 3 bases short, with 10 bases between. The germline CDR1 and CDR2 sequences are MGHDK and SYGVNS. This chain's CDR3 is CASSWPSEETQYF. The CDR3 DNA sequence: TGTGCCAGCAGTTGGCCTAGCGAAGAGACCCAGTACTTC.

The J gene is TRBJ2-1, the V gene TRBV11-2; unclear D gene. Matching the DNA end better, TRBJ2-7 makes the J call doubtful. The CDR3 consists of 16 residues. Germline CDR1 is SGHAT and CDR2 is FQNNGV. CDR3: CASSSIPGRRPYEQYF. In DNA, the CDR3 is TGTGCCAGCAGCTCCATCCCGGGTCGGCGGCCCTACGAGCAGTACTTC.

This clonotype occurred a few times. At one end the junction does not follow the germline gene, possibly because of a read error. This chain links TRBV29-1 with TRBJ2-5; possibly TRBD2 for D (5 bases). CDR1 is SQVTM, CDR2 ANQGSEA, per germline. The length of the CDR3 is 13 residues. Written as DNA, the CDR3 is TGCAGTGTTGCGGTCGGGATCCAAGAGACCCAGTACTTC. This encodes CSVAVGIQETQYF.

The J gene is TRBJ1-2, the V gene TRBV20-1, with a weak D call TRBD1 (6 bases). V gave up 0 bases and J gave up 2 bases, with 13 bases separating them. There are 15 residues in the CDR3. Per the germline V gene, CDR1 is DFQATT and CDR2 is SNEGSKA (reference sequence). Written as DNA, the CDR3 is TGCAGTGCTAGAGATCTTGGGGGCCCAAACTATGGCTACACCTTC. Amino acids: CSARDLGGPNYGYTF.

This clonotype was detected only a few times. The J gene is TRBJ1-1, the V gene TRBV30; tentatively, D is TRBD1 (6 bases). Germline assignment: CDR1 GTSNPN and CDR2 SVGIG (reference sequence). The V end lost 0 bases, the J end lost 5 bases, and 7 bases lay between the germline ends. The CDR3 runs 12 residues. The CDR3 sequence: CAWSVGQTEAFF. CDR3 DNA: TGTGCCTGGAGTGTAGGACAGACTGAAGCTTTCTTT.

V is TRBV2 and J is TRBJ2-5; D not resolved. The DNA matches TRBJ2-1 better at its end, which makes the J call doubtful. The V gene's germline CDR1 is SNHLY and CDR2 FYNNEI. The CDR3 totals 11 residues. The CDR3 loop reads CASSGLNEQFF. CDR3 coding DNA: TGTGCCAGCAGTGGGCTCAATGAGCAGTTCTTC.

This chain uses TRBV5-1 with TRBJ2-5; D is possibly TRBD2 (5 bases). Near its end, the DNA agrees better with TRBJ2-1, so the J call may be wrong. In germline, CDR1 is SGHRS, CDR2 YFSETQ. This CDR3 contains 17 residues. CDR3 loop: CASSLGPNRTPPNEQFF. The CDR3 region has the DNA TGCGCCAGCAGCTTGGGCCCCAACCGGACTCCCCCCAATGAGCAGTTCTTC.

The chain links TRBV5-1 to TRBJ2-7; 9 bases are a match to TRBD2. CDR3 length equals 15 residues. Germline V gene sequence: CDR1 SGHRS, CDR2 YFSETQ. V lost 5 bases to trimming and J lost 6 bases; unmatched junction nucleotides: 12. The CDR3 nucleotides are TGCGCCAGCAGTCCTGACCCGGGACTAGCCGGCGAGCAGTACTTC. Its protein is CASSPDPGLAGEQYF.

This clonotype was counted between two and nine times. J is TRBJ2-5 and V is TRBV7-8; 7 bases are shared with TRBD2. The junction had 5 bases not matched to a gene; V was cut back by 5 bases and J by 5 bases. The CDR3 spans 13 residues. From germline, CDR1 is SGHVS and CDR2 FQNEAQ. For the CDR3, the DNA is TGTGCCAGCAGCGCACGGGGGGAGGAGACCCAGTACTTC. Its translation is CASSARGEETQYF. Full variable domain (missing parts from reference TRBV7-8 and TRBJ2-5): GAGVSQSPRYKVAKRGQDVALRCDPISGHVSLFWYQQALGQGPEFLTYFQNEAQLDKSGLPSDRFFAERPEGSVSTLKIQRTQQEDSAVYLCASSARGEETQYFGPGTRLLVL.

The V gene is TRBV27, the J gene TRBJ2-4, with D maybe TRBD2 (5 bases). The CDR3 consists of 13 residues. The V gene lost 2 bases and the J gene lost 5 bases, with 7 bases spanning the gap. Germline CDR1 and CDR2: MNHEY and SMNVEV (reference sequence). Here the CDR3 DNA reads TGTGCCAGCAGTTTAGGGAGTCAAAACATTCAGTACTTC. Amino acids: CASSLGSQNIQYF.